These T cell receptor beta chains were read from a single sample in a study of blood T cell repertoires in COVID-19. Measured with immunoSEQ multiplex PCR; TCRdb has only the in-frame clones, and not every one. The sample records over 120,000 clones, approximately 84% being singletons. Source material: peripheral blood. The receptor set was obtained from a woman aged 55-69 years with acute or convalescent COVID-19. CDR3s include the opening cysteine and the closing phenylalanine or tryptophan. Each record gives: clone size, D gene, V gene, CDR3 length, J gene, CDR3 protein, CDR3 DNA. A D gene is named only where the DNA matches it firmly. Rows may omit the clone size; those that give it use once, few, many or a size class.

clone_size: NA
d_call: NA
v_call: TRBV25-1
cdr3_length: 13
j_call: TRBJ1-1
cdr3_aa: CASRGHSNTEAFF
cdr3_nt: TGTGCCAGCAGAGGACACTCGAACACTGAAGCTTTCTTT

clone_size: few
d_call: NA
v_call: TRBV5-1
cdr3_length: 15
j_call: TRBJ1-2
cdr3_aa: CASSPKSRVIYGYTF
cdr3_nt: TGCGCCAGCAGCCCAAAGTCGAGAGTCATCTATGGCTACACCTTC

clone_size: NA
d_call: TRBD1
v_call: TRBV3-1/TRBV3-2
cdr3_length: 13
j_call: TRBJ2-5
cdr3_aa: CASSITGGETQYF
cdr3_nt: TGTGCCAGCAGCATAACAGGGGGAGAGACCCAGTACTTC

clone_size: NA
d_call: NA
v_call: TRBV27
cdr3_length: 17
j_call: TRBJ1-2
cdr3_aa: CASSPYRGVGSNYGYTF
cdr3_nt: TGTGCCAGCAGTCCCTACCGGGGTGTAGGGTCAAACTATGGCTACACCTTC

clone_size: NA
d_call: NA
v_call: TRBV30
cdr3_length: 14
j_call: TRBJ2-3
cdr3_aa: CAWSGRGSTDTQYF
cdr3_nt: TGTGCCTGGAGTGGGAGAGGGTCCACAGATACGCAGTATTTT

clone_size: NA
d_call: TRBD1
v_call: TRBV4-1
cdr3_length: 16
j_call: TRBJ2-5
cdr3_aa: CASSQGLDRGGETQYF
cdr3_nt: TGCGCCAGCAGCCAAGGTCTAGACAGGGGCGGAGAGACCCAGTACTTC

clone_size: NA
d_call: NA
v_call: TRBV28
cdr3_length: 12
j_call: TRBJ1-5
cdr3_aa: CASSLTSSTQHF
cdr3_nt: TGTGCCAGCAGCCTGACATCTTCAACCCAGCATTTT

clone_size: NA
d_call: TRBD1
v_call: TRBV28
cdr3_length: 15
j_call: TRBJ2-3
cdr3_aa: CASSFGDRVFDTQYF
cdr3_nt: TGTGCCAGCAGTTTCGGGGACAGGGTATTCGATACGCAGTATTTT

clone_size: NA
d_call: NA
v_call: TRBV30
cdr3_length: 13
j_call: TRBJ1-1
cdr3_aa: CAWSVQRNTEAFF
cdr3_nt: TGTGCCTGGAGTGTACAAAGGAACACTGAAGCTTTCTTT

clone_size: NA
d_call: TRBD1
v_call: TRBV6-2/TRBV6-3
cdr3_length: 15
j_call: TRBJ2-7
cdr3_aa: CASSYEGGVFLEQYF
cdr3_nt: TGTGCCAGCAGTTACGAAGGGGGCGTTTTTCTCGAGCAGTACTTC

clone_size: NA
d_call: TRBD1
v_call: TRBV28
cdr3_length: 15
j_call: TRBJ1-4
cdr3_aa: CASSTRTGGNEKLFF
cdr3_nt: TGTGCCAGCAGCACCCGGACAGGAGGGAATGAAAAACTGTTTTTT

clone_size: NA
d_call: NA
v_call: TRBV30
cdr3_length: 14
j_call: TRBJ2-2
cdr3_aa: CAWRADTIYGELFF
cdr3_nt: TGTGCCTGGAGGGCGGATACCATTTACGGGGAGCTGTTTTTT

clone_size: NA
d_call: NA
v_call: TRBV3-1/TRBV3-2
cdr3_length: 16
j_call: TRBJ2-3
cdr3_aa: CASSQDERARTDTQYF
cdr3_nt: TGTGCCAGCAGCCAAGATGAGCGGGCTCGCACAGATACGCAGTATTTT

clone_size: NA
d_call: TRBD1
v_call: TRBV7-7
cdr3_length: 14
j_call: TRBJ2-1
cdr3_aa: CASSLQGAYDEQFF
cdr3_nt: TGTGCCAGCAGCTTACAGGGGGCATACGATGAGCAGTTCTTC

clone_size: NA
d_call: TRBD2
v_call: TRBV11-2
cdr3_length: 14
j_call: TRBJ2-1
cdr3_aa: CATKRGDTYNEQFF
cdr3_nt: TGTGCCACCAAGCGGGGAGACACCTACAATGAGCAGTTCTTC

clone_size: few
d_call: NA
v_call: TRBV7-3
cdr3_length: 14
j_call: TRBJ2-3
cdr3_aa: CASSLVGNTDTQYF
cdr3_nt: TGTGCCAGCAGCTTAGTGGGCAACACAGATACGCAGTATTTT

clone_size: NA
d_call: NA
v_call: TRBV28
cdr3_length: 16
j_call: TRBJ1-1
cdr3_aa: CASSFIEGQGNTEAFF
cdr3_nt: TGTGCCAGCAGTTTTATAGAAGGGCAGGGGAACACTGAAGCTTTCTTT

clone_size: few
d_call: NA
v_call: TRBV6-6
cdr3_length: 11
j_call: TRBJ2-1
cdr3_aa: CASSSRNEQFF
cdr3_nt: TGTGCCAGCAGTTCGAGGAATGAGCAGTTCTTC

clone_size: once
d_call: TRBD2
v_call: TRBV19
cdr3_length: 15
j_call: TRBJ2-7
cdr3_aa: CATRDFTSGSLEQYF
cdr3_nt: TGTGCCACACGCGACTTTACTAGCGGGAGCCTCGAGCAGTACTTC

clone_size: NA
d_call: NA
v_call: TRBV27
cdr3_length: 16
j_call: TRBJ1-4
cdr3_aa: CASSPFAGRINEKLFF
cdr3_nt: TGTGCCAGCAGTCCATTCGCCGGGAGGATTAATGAAAAACTGTTTTTT

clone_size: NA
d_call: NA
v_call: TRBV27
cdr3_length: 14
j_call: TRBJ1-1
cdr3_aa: CASSFLGGNTEAFF
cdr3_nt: TGTGCCAGCAGTTTCCTCGGGGGGAACACTGAAGCTTTCTTT

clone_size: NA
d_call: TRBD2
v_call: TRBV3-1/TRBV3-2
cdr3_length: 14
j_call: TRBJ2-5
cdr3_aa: CASTPLAGQETQYF
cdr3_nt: TGTGCCAGCACCCCTTTAGCGGGACAAGAGACCCAGTACTTC

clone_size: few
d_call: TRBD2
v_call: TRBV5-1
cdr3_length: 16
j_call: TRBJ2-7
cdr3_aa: CASSLVGSGASYEQYF
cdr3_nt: TGCGCCAGCAGCTTGGTGGGTAGCGGGGCCTCCTACGAGCAGTACTTC

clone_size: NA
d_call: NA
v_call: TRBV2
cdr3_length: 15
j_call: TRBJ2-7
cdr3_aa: CASIHGLRGSYEQYF
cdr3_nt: TGTGCCAGCATCCATGGGTTGAGAGGTTCTTACGAGCAGTACTTC

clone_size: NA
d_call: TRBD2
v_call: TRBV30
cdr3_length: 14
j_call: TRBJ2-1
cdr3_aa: CAWSVAGGPNEQFF
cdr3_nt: TGTGCCTGGAGCGTAGCGGGAGGGCCGAATGAGCAGTTCTTC

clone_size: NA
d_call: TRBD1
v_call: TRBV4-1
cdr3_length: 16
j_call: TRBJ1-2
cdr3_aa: CASSQRTGGAVYGYTF
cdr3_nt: TGCGCCAGCAGCCAACGAACAGGGGGCGCAGTCTATGGCTACACCTTC

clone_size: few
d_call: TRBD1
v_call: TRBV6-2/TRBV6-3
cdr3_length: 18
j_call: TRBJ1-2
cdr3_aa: CASSTRLTTGDSPYGYTF
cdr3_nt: TGTGCCAGCAGCACCAGACTGACGACAGGGGACTCCCCCTATGGCTACACCTTC

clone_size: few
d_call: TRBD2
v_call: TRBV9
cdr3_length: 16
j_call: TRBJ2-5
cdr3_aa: CASSPGLADQDETQYF
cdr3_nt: TGTGCCAGCAGTCCGGGACTAGCGGATCAGGATGAGACCCAGTACTTC

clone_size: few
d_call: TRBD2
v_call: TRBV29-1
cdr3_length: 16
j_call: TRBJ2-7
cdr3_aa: CSVGGVPGLAYYEQYF
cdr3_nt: TGCAGCGTTGGGGGGGTCCCGGGACTAGCTTACTACGAGCAGTACTTC

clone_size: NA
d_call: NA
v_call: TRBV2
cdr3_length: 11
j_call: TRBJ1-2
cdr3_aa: CASGGPGGYTF
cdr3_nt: TGTGCCAGCGGCGGGCCGGGAGGCTACACCTTC

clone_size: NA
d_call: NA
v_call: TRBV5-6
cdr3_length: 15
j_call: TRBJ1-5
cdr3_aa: CASSSLKGPNQPQHF
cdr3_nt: TGTGCCAGCAGCTCCCTCAAGGGGCCCAATCAGCCCCAGCATTTT

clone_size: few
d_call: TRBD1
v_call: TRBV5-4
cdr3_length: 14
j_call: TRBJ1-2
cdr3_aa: CASSLLGQGDGYTF
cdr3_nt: TGTGCCAGCAGCTTGTTAGGACAGGGCGATGGCTACACCTTC

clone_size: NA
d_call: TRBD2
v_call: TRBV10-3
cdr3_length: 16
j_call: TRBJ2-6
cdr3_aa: CAISETRGAGANVLTF
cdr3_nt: TGTGCCATCAGTGAGACTCGGGGGGCTGGGGCCAACGTCCTGACTTTC

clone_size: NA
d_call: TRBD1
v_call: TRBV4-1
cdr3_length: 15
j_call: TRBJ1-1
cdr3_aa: CASSQPDRANTEAFF
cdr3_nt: TGCGCCAGCAGCCAACCTGACAGGGCAAACACTGAAGCTTTCTTT

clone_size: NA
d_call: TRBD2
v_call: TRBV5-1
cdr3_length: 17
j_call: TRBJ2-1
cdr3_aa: CASSWGPGTKEYTEQFF
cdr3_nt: TGCGCCAGCAGCTGGGGACCCGGGACTAAGGAATACACTGAGCAGTTCTTC

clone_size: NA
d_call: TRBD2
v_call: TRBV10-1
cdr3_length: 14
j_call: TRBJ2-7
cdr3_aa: CASSELAGSYEQYF
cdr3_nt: TGCGCCAGCAGTGAGCTAGCGGGCTCCTACGAGCAGTACTTC

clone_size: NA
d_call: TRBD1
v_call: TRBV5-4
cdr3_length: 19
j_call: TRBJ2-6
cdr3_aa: CASSSDRDLHHSGANVLTF
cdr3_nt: TGTGCCAGCAGTTCGGACAGGGATCTCCACCACTCTGGGGCCAACGTCCTGACTTTC

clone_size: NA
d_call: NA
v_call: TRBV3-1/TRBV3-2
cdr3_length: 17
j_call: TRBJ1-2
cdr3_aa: CASSQRPQSGVNYGYTF
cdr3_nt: TGTGCCAGCAGCCAAAGGCCGCAGAGCGGGGTCAACTATGGCTACACCTTC

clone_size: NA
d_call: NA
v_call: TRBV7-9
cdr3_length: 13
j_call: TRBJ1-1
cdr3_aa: CASSLGRGREAFF
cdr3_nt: TGTGCCAGCAGCTTAGGAAGGGGCAGAGAAGCTTTCTTT

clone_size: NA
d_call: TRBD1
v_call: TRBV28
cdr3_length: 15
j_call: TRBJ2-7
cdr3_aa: CASSLQGTGTYEQYF
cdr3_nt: TGTGCCAGCAGCCTACAGGGGACAGGGACCTACGAGCAGTACTTC

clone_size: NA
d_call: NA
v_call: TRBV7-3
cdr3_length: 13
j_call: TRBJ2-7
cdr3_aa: CASSLEPHYEQYF
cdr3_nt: TGTGCCAGCAGCTTAGAGCCCCACTACGAGCAGTACTTC

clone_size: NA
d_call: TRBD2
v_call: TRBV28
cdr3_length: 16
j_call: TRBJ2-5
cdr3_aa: CASSSPGLAVQETQYF
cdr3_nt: TGTGCCAGCAGTTCCCCGGGACTAGCGGTACAAGAGACCCAGTACTTC

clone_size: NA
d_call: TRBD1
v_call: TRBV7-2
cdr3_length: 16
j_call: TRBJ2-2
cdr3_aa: CASSFTGGGMGGELFF
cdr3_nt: TGTGCCAGCAGCTTCACAGGGGGTGGAATGGGCGGGGAGCTGTTTTTT

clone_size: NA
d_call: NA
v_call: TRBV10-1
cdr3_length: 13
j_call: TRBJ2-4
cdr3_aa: CASSAGAKNIQYF
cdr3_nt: TGCGCCAGCAGTGCGGGAGCCAAAAACATTCAGTACTTC

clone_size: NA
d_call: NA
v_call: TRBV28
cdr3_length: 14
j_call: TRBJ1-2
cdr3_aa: CASSSGYQNYGYTF
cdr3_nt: TGTGCCAGCAGTTCGGGGTATCAGAACTATGGCTACACCTTC

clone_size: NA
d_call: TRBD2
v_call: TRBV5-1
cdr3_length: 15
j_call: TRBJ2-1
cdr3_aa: CASSLVPSGVGEQFF
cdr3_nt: TGCGCCAGCAGCTTGGTTCCTAGCGGGGTGGGGGAGCAGTTCTTC

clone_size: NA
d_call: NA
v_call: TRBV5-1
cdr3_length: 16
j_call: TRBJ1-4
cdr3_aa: CASSPRRPGANEKLFF
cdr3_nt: TGCGCCAGCAGCCCCCGCCGACCAGGGGCTAATGAAAAACTGTTTTTT

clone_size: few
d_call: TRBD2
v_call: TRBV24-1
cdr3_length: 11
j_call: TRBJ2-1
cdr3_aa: CATLGTSGTFF
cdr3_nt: TGTGCCACCCTGGGGACTAGCGGGACGTTCTTC

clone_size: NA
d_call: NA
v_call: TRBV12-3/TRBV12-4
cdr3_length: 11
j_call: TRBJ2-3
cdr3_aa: CASSLGRPQYF
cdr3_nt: TGTGCCAGCAGTTTGGGGCGGCCGCAGTATTTT

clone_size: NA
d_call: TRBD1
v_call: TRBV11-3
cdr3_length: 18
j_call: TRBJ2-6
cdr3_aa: CASSASGTGYSGANVLTF
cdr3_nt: TGTGCCAGCAGCGCTTCCGGGACAGGGTACTCTGGGGCCAACGTCCTGACTTTC

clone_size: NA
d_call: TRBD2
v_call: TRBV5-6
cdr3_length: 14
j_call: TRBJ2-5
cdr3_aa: CASSSAGGKETQYF
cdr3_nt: TGTGCCAGCAGTTCAGCGGGAGGGAAAGAGACCCAGTACTTC

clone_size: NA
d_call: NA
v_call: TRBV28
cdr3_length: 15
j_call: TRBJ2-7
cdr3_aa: CASTPPLGIGSEQYF
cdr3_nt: TGTGCCAGCACACCCCCCTTAGGTATCGGGAGCGAGCAGTACTTC

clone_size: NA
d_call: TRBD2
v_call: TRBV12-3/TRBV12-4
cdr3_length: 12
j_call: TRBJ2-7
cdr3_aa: CASSFGEGEQYF
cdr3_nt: TGTGCCAGCAGTTTTGGGGAGGGCGAGCAGTACTTC

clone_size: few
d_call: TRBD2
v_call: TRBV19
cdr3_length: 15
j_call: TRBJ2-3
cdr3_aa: CASSFAASGTDTQYF
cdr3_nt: TGTGCCAGTAGCTTTGCGGCTAGCGGGACAGATACGCAGTATTTT

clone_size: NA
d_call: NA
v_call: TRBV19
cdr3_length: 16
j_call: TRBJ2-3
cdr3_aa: CASSIPGASVTDTQYF
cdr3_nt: TGTGCCAGTAGTATACCCGGGGCTAGCGTCACAGATACGCAGTATTTT

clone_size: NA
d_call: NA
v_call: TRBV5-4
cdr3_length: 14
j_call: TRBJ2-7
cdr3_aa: CASSLSAGAYEQYF
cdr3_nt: TGTGCCAGCAGCTTGTCTGCAGGGGCCTACGAGCAGTACTTC

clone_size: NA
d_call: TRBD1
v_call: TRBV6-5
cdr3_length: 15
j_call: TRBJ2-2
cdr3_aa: CASSSDRGGTGELFF
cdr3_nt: TGTGCCAGCAGTTCAGACAGGGGGGGCACCGGGGAGCTGTTTTTT

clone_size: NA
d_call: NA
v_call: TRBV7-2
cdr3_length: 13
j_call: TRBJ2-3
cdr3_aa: CASSFRGGDTQYF
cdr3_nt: TGTGCCAGCAGCTTTAGGGGGGGAGATACGCAGTATTTT

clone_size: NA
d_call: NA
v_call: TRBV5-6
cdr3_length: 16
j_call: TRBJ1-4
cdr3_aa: CASSLKMGAMGEKLFF
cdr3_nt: TGTGCCAGCAGCTTGAAGATGGGGGCGATGGGTGAAAAACTGTTTTTT